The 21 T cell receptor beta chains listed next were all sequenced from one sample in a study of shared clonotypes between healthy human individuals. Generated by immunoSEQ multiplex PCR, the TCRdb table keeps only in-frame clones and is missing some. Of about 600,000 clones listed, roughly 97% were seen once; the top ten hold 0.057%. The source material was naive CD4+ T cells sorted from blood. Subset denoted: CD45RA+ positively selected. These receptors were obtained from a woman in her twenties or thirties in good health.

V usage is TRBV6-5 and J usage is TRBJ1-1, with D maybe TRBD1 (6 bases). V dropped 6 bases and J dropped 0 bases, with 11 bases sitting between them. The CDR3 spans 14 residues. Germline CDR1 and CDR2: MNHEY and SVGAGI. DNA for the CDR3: TGTGCCAGCAGATACGGACAGATGAACACTGAAGCTTTCTTT. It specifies CASRYGQMNTEAFF.

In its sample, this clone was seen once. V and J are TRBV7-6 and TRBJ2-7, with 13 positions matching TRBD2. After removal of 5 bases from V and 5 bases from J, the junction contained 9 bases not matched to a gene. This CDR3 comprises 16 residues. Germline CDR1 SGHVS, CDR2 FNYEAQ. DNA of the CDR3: TGTGCCAGCAGCCCCGGACTAGCGGGAGTTGGCGACGAGCAGTACTTC. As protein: CASSPGLAGVGDEQYF. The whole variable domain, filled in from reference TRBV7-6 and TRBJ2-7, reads GAGVSQSPRYKVTKRGQDVALRCDPISGHVSLYWYRQALGQGPEFLTYFNYEAQQDKSGLPNDRFSAERPEGSISTLTIQRTEQRDSAMYRCASSPGLAGVGDEQYFGPGTRLTVT.

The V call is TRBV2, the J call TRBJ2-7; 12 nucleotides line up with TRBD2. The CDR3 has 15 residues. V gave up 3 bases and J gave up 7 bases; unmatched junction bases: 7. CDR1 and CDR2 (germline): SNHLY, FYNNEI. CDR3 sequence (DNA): TGTGCCAGCAGTGATCTAGCGGGAGGGCCATGGGAGCAGTACTTC. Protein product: CASSDLAGGPWEQYF. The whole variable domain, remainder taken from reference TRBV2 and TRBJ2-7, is EPEVTQTPSHQVTQMGQEVILRCVPISNHLYFYWYRQILGQKVEFLVSFYNNEISEKSEIFDDQFSVERPDGSNFTLKIRSTKLEDSAMYFCASSDLAGGPWEQYFGPGTRLTVT.

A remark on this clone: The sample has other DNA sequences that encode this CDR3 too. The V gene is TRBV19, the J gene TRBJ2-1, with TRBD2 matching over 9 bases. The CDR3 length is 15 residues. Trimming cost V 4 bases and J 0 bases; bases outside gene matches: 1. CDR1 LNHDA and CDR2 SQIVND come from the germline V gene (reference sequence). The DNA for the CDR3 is TGTGCCAGTAGTAGTAGCGGGAGCTCCTACAATGAGCAGTTCTTC. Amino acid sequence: CASSSSGSSYNEQFF.

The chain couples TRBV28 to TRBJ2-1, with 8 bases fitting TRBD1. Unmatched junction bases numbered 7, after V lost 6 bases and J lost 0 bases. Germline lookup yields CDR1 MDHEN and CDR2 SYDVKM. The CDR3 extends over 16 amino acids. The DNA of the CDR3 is TGTGCCAGCAGCAGGACAGGGACGAACTCCTACAATGAGCAGTTCTTC. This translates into CASSRTGTNSYNEQFF. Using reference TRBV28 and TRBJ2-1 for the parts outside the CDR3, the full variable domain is DVKVTQSSRYLVKRTGEKVFLECVQDMDHENMFWYRQDPGLGLRLIYFSYDVKMKEKGDIPEGYSVSREKKERFSLILESASTNQTSMYLCASSRTGTNSYNEQFFGPGTRLTVL.

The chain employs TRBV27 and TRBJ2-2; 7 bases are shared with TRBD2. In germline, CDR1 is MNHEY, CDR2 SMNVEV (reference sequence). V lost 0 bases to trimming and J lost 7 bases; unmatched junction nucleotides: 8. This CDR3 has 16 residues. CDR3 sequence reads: CASSLSRGGLGGELFF. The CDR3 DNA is TGTGCCAGCAGTTTATCTCGCGGGGGATTGGGCGGGGAGCTGTTTTTT.

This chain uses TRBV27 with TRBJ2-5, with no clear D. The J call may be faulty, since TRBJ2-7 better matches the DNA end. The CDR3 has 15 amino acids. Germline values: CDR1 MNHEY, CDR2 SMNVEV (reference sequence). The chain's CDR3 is CASSSAEDRSYEQYF. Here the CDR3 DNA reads TGTGCCAGCAGTTCCGCAGAGGATAGAAGTTACGAGCAGTACTTC.

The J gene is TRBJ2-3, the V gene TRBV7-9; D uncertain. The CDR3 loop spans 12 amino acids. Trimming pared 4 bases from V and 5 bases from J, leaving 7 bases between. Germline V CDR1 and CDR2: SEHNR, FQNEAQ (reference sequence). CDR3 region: CASSYYGDTQYF. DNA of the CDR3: TGTGCCAGCAGCTATTATGGAGATACGCAGTATTTT. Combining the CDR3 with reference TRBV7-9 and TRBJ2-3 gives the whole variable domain DTGVSQNPRHKITKRGQNVTFRCDPISEHNRLYWYRQTLGQGPEFLTYFQNEAQLEKSRLLSDRFSAERPKGSFSTLEIQRTEQGDSAMYLCASSYYGDTQYFGPGTRLTVL.

CDR3 sequence: CAISAEGPRGADTQYF. The CDR3 coding sequence is TGTGCCATCAGTGCCGAGGGACCACGAGGGGCAGATACGCAGTATTTT. This chain connects TRBV10-3 to TRBJ2-3, with D possibly called TRBD1 or TRBD2 (5 bases each). V dropped 4 bases and J dropped 4 bases, with 18 bases sitting between them. The germline V gene has CDR1 ENHRY and CDR2 SYGVKD. The CDR3 runs to 16 residues.

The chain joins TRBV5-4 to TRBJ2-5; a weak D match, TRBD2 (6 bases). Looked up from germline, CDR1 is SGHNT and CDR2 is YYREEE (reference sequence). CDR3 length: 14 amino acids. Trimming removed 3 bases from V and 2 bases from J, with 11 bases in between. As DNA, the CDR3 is TGTGCCAGCAGCTCGGGAGCGGTTCAAGAGACCCAGTACTTC. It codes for CASSSGAVQETQYF.

CDR3 loop: CASRPGFAPSNEQFF. CDR3 nucleotide sequence: TGTGCCAGCAGACCGGGCTTCGCACCAAGCAATGAGCAGTTCTTC. The chain is built from TRBV28 and TRBJ2-1; D remains unclear. The V gene's germline CDR1 is MDHEN and CDR2 SYDVKM. V was trimmed by 6 bases and J by 6 bases, leaving 18 bases between them. The CDR3 is made up of 15 amino acids.

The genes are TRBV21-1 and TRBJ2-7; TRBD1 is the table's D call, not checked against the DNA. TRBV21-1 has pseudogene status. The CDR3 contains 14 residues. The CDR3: CASSSKQGANEQYF. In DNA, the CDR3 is TGTGCCAGCAGCTCCAAACAGGGGGCGAACGAGCAGTACTTC.

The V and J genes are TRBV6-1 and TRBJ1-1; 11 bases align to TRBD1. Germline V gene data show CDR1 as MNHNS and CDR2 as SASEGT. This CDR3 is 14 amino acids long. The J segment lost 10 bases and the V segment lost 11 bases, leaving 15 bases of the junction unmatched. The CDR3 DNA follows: TGTGCCGCGACCGTCGGGACAGGGGGGGAGGGAGCTTTCTTT. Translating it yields CAATVGTGGEGAFF.

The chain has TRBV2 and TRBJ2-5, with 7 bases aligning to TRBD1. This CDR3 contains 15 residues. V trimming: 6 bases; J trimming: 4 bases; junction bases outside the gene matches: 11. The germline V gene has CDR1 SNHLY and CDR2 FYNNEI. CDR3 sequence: CASRRQGWSGETQYF. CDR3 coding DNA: TGTGCCAGCAGAAGACAGGGATGGTCGGGAGAGACCCAGTACTTC. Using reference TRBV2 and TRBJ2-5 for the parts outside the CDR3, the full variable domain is EPEVTQTPSHQVTQMGQEVILRCVPISNHLYFYWYRQILGQKVEFLVSFYNNEISEKSEIFDDQFSVERPDGSNFTLKIRSTKLEDSAMYFCASRRQGWSGETQYFGPGTRLLVL.

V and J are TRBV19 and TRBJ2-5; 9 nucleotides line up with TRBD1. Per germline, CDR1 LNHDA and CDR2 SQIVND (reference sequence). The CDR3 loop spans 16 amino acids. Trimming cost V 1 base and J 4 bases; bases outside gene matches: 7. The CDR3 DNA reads TGTGCCAGTAGTATAGCCCCGGGACAGGGAGGAGAGACCCAGTACTTC. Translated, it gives CASSIAPGQGGETQYF.

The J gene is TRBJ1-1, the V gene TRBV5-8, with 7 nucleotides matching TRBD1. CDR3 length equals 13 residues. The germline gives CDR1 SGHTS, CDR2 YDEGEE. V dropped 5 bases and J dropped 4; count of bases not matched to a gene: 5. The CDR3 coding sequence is TGTGCCAGCAGTTATAACAGGGGCACTGAAGCTTTCTTT. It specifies CASSYNRGTEAFF. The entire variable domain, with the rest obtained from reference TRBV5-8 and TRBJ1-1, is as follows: EAGVTQSPTHLIKTRGQQATLRCSPISGHTSVYWYQQALGLGLQFLLWYDEGEERNRGNFPPRFSGRQFPNYSSELNVNALELEDSALYLCASSYNRGTEAFFGQGTRLTVV.

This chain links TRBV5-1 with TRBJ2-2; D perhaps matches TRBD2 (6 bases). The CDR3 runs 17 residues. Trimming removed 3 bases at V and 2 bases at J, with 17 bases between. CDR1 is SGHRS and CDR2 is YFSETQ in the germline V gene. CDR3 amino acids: CASSSIDRRGNTGELFF. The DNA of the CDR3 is TGCGCCAGCAGCTCGATCGATAGGCGGGGAAACACCGGGGAGCTGTTTTTT.

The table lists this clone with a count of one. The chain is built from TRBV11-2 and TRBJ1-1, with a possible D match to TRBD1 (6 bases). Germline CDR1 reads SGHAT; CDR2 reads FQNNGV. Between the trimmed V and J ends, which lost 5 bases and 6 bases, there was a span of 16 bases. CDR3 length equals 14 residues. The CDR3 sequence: CASSIYRTVAEAFF. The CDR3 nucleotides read TGTGCCAGCAGCATATACCGGACAGTCGCTGAAGCTTTCTTT.

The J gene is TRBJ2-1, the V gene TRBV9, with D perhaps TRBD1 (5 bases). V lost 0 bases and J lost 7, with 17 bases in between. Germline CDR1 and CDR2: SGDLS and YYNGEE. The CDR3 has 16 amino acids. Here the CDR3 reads CASSVASTRQRNEQFF. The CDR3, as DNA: TGTGCCAGCAGCGTAGCTTCTACGAGACAGAGGAATGAGCAGTTCTTC.

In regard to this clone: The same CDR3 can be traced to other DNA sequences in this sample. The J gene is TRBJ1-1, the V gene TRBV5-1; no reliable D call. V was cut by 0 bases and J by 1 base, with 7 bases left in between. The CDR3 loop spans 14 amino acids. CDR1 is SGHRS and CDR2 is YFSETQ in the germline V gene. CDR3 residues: CASSLASTNTEAFF. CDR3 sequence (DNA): TGCGCCAGCAGCTTGGCGTCCACGAACACTGAAGCTTTCTTT.

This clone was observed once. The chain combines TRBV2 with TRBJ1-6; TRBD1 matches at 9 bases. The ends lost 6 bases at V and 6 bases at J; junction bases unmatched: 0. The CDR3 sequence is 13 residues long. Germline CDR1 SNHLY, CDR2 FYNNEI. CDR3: CASRGQGNSPLHF. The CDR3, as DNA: TGTGCCAGCAGGGGACAGGGTAATTCACCCCTCCACTTT.